This T cell receptor beta chain was documented in a study of T cells after yellow fever vaccination. The overall study: SMART-Seq v4 Ultra Low Input handled preparation of low-cell-number fractions. Findings and limits, study-wide: A large majority of primary-vaccination clones showed up again after the booster (just under 97% CD4, approximately 90% CD8).

The junction had 0 bases not matched to a gene; V was cut back by 2 bases and J by 5 bases. This CDR3 comprises 12 residues. Looked up from germline, CDR1 is MNHNY and CDR2 is SVGAGI (reference sequence). This clonotype was detected a few times. Antigen specificity is unknown. From the 5' RACE reads, TCRdb called clonotypes with MiXCR, one entry per CDR3 protein. The sample contains approximately 300,000 distinct CDR3 sequences, 7.5% to 9% of which appear only once. This rearrangement joins TRBV6-6 to TRBJ2-7; 7 nucleotides line up with TRBD2. The TCR was taken from a man aged 18 to 30 who received the YFV17D yellow fever vaccine. Sequences were derived from PBMCs, sampled on the day of the first yellow fever vaccination. CDR3 coding DNA: TGTGCCAGCAGTTACGGGACTAACGAGCAGTACTTC. This translates into CASSYGTNEQYF.